This T cell receptor beta chain comes out of a study of Ad26.COV2.S vaccination and SARS-CoV-2 variants. Findings and limits, study-wide: Vaccinees displayed broader spike-specific TCR repertoires than placebo recipients. Measurements of TCR breadth and depth may have given underestimates of the total T cell responses. Vaccine and placebo recipients had similar non-spike TCR breadth.

As to this clone: Its target is unknown.

The method was immunoSEQ multiplex PCR; TCRdb's version includes in-frame clones alone and lacks a portion of them. The table lists 350,000 to 450,000 clones, 92% of them singletons. V lost 4 bases to trimming and J lost 6 bases, with 17 bases between them. This CDR3 has 15 residues. The germline V gene has CDR1 SGHRS and CDR2 YFSETQ. This chain uses TRBV5-1 with TRBJ2-1; D possibly corresponds to TRBD2 (5 bases). The source material was peripheral blood, sampled after recovery from COVID-19. The sequence came from a human donor who had recovered from COVID-19. CDR3 sequence: CASSGRLPLSNEQFF. The DNA for the CDR3 is TGCGCCAGCAGCGGACGACTACCACTCTCCAATGAGCAGTTCTTC.